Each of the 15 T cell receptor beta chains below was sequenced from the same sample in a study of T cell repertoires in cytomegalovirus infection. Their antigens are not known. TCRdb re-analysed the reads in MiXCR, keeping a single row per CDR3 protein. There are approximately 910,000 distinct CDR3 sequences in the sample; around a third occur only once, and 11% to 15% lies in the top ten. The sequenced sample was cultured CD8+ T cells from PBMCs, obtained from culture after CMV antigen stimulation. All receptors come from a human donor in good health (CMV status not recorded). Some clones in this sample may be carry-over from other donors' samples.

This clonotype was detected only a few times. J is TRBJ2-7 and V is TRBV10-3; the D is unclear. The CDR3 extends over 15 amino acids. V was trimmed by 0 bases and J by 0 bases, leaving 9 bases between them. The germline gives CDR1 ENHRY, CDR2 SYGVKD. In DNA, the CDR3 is TGTGCCATCAGTGAGTCTGTGCGGAGCTCCTACGAGCAGTACTTC. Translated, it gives CAISESVRSSYEQYF.

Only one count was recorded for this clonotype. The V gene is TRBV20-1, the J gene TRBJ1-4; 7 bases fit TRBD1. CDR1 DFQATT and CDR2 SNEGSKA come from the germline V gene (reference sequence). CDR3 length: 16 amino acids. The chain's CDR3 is CSIAPRQGWTNEKLFF. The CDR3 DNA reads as TGCAGCATTGCACCGAGACAGGGATGGACTAATGAAAAACTGTTTTTT.

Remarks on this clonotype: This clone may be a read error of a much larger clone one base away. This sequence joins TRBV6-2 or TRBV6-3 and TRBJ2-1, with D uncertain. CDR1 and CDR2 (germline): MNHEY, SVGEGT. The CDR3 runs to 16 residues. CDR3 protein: CASSYPTPSSYNGQFF. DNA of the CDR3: TGTGCCAGCAGTTACCCTACACCCAGCTCCTACAATGGGCAGTTCTTC.

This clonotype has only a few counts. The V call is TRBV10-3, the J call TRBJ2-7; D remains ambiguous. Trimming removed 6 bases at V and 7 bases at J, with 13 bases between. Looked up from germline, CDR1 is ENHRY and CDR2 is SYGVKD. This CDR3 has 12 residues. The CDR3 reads CAISSEGLEQYV. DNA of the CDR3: TGTGCCATCAGCTCGGAAGGGCTAGAGCAGTACGTC.

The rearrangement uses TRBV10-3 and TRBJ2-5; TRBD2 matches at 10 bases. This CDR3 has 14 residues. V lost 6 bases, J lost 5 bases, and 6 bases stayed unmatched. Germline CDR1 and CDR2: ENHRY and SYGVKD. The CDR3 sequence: CAISGLADKETQYF. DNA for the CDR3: TGTGCCATCAGCGGACTAGCGGACAAGGAGACCCAGTACTTC.

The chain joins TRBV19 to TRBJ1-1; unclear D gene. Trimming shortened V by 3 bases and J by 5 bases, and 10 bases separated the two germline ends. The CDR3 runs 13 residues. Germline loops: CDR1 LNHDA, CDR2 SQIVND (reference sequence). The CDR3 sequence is CASSITLGTEAFF. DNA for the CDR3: TGTGCCAGTAGTATTACCCTCGGGACTGAAGCTTTCTTT.

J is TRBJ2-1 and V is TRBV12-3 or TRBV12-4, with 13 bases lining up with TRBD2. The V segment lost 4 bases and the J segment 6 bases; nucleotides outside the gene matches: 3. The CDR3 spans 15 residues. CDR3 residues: CASSSRTSGGNEQFF. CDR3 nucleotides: TGTGCCAGCAGTTCTAGGACTAGCGGGGGCAATGAGCAGTTCTTC.

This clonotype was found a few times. The CDR3 protein is CASSINSFNEQFF. CDR3 sequence (DNA): TGTGCCAGTAGTATAAACAGTTTCAATGAGCAGTTCTTC. The V and J genes are TRBV19 and TRBJ2-1; D remains unclear. Germline-derived CDR1 and CDR2 are LNHDA and SQIVND (reference sequence). This CDR3 has 13 residues. V shed 2 bases and J shed 6 bases, with 8 bases lying between them.

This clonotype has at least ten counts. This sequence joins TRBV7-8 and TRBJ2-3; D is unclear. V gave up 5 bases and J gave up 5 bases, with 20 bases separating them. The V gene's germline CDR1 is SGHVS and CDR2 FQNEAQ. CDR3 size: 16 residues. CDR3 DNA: TGTGCCAGCAGCCCTCCCCCAGTTGAAGCACTAGATACGCAGTATTTT. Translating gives CASSPPPVEALDTQYF.

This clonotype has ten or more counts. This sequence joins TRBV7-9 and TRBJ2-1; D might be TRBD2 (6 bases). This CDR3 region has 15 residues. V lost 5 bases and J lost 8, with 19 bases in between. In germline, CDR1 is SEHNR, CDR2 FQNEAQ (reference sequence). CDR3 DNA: TGTGCCAGCAGCCCTAGGGACTCCGATAGGGATGAGCAGTTCTTC. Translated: CASSPRDSDRDEQFF.

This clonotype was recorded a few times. The CDR3 region has the DNA TGTGCCAGCAGTTCTCCCTTACAGGGACCTGAAGCTTTCTTT. It yields the protein CASSSPLQGPEAFF. The rearrangement uses TRBV12-3 or TRBV12-4 and TRBJ1-1, with D possibly matching TRBD1 (6 bases). The CDR3 runs to 14 residues. Trimming stripped 4 bases from V and 6 bases from J, with 15 bases between.

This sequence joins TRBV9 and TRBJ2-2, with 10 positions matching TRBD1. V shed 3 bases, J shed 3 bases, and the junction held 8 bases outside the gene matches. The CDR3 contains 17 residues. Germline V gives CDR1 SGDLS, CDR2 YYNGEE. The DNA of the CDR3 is TGTGCCAGCAGCGCAAACTGGGACAGGGGATACACCGGGGAGCTGTTTTTT. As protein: CASSANWDRGYTGELFF. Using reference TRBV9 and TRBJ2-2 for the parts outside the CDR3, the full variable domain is DSGVTQTPKHLITATGQRVTLRCSPRSGDLSVYWYQQSLDQGLQFLIQYYNGEERAKGNILERFSAQQFPDLHSELNLSSLELGDSALYFCASSANWDRGYTGELFFGEGSRLTVL.

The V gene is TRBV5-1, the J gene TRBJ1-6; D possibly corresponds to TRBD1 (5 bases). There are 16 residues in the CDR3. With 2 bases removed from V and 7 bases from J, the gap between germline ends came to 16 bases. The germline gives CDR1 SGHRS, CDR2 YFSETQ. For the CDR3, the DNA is TGCGCCAGCAGCTTTGGGGCCCCAACTGAGAATTCACCCCTCCACTTT. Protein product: CASSFGAPTENSPLHF.

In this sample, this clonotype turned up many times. The CDR3 region is CASSEIQGLNSNQPQHF. The CDR3 bases are TGTGCCAGCAGTGAAATACAGGGGCTCAATAGCAATCAGCCCCAGCATTTT. The chain uses TRBV6-2 or TRBV6-3 and TRBJ1-5; 7 nucleotides match TRBD1. Germline V lookup: CDR1 MNHEY, CDR2 SVGEGT. CDR3 length: 17 amino acids. V trimming: 5 bases; J trimming: 0 bases; junction bases outside the gene matches: 10.

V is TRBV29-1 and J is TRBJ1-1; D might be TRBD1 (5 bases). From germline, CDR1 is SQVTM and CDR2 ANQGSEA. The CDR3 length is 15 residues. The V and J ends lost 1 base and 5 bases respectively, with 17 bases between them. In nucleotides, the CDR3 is TGCAGCGTTGAAGCCCTTCAAAAGGGGAGGACTGAAGCTTTCTTT. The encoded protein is CSVEALQKGRTEAFF. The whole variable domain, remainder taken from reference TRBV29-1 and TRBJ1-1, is SAVISQKPSRDICQRGTSLTIQCQVDSQVTMMFWYRQQPGQSLTLIATANQGSEATYESGFVIDKFPISRPNLTFSTLTVSNMSPEDSSIYLCSVEALQKGRTEAFFGQGTRLTVV.